Each of the 11 T cell receptor beta chains below was sequenced from the same sample in a study of T cells in Graves' hyperthyroidism and ophthalmopathy. Amplified TCR beta CDR3 regions came from RNA transcripts. Primed by the HTBI set, a first-round RT-PCR was run on the TCR CDR3. One entry per CDR3 protein, called by TCRdb with MiXCR from the multiplex PCR reads. The repertoire holds over 650,000 distinct CDR3 sequences, over 40% seen once, with more than 7% in the top ten. Material for sequencing was peripheral blood or thyroid tissue (not recorded which). The receptors were sampled from an adult man with Graves' disease, either hyperthyroidism or ophthalmopathy (not recorded which).

The gene calls are TRBV7-8 and TRBJ1-2; D remains unclear. Trimming removed 0 bases at V and 4 bases at J, with 9 bases between. This CDR3 is built from 14 residues. The V gene's germline CDR1 is SGHVS and CDR2 FQNEAQ. CDR3 sequence (DNA): TGTGCCAGCAGCTTAGCGTTAGGGCCCTATGGCTACACCTTC. It translates to CASSLALGPYGYTF. The whole variable domain, remainder taken from reference TRBV7-8 and TRBJ1-2, is GAGVSQSPRYKVAKRGQDVALRCDPISGHVSLFWYQQALGQGPEFLTYFQNEAQLDKSGLPSDRFFAERPEGSVSTLKIQRTQQEDSAVYLCASSLALGPYGYTFGSGTRLTVV.

This clonotype has at least ten counts. J is TRBJ1-1 and V is TRBV29-1; tentative D call: TRBD1 (6 bases). In germline, CDR1 is SQVTM, CDR2 ANQGSEA. V gave up 3 bases and J gave up 0 bases, with 11 bases separating them. The CDR3 is 14 residues long. CDR3 loop: CSVDLTGLNTEAFF. For the CDR3, the DNA is TGCAGCGTTGATCTGACAGGTCTGAACACTGAAGCTTTCTTT.

The chain links TRBV11-2 to TRBJ2-6; D may be TRBD1 (7 bases). The V end was cut by 5 bases, the J end by 5 bases, with 13 bases between. The CDR3 totals 15 residues. Germline CDR1 is SGHAT and CDR2 is FQNNGV. The DNA for the CDR3 is TGTGCCAGCAGCACTCCAGGGGGGAGGGCCAACGTCCTGACTTTC. Translating gives CASSTPGGRANVLTF. Full variable domain (rest looked up from reference TRBV11-2 and TRBJ2-6): EAGVAQSPRYKIIEKRQSVAFWCNPISGHATLYWYQQILGQGPKLLIQFQNNGVVDDSQLPKDRFSAERLKGVDSTLKIQPAKLEDSAVYLCASSTPGGRANVLTFGAGSRLTVL.

This chain connects TRBV15 to TRBJ1-4; TRBD1 might be the D (6 bases). The CDR3 length is 16 residues. Trimming stripped 0 bases from V and 7 bases from J, with 15 bases between. In germline, CDR1 is LNHNV, CDR2 YYDKDF (reference sequence). CDR3 nucleotides: TGTGCCACCAGCAGAGATCTACGGGGGCAGTTTGAAAAACTGTTTTTT. Protein: CATSRDLRGQFEKLFF.

In its sample, this clonotype was seen a few times. The chain employs TRBV29-1 and TRBJ1-1, with D unclear. CDR3 size: 14 residues. The V end was cut by 2 bases, the J end by 4 bases, with 14 bases between. The V gene's germline CDR1 is SQVTM and CDR2 ANQGSEA. The CDR3, as DNA: TGCAGCGTTGAAAAACCGGGGTTAGGCACTGAAGCTTTCTTT. Its protein is CSVEKPGLGTEAFF.

The V gene is TRBV10-2, the J gene TRBJ1-1; D perhaps matches TRBD1 (6 bases). Germline lookup yields CDR1 WSHSY and CDR2 SAAADI. The CDR3 is 13 residues long. Trimming shortened V by 6 bases and J by 5 bases, and 13 bases separated the two germline ends. CDR3 protein: CASREGGITEAFF. In DNA form, the CDR3 reads TGCGCCAGCAGAGAGGGGGGAATAACTGAAGCTTTCTTT.

A remark on this clonotype: This may come from a read error, since a much larger clone is one base off. The V and J genes are TRBV29-1 and TRBJ1-5; D is undetermined. Germline CDR1 and CDR2: SQVTM and ANQGSEA. The CDR3 totals 12 residues. CDR3 region: CSVEVGNQLQHF. The CDR3, as DNA: TGCAGCGTTGAAGTTGGAAATCAGCTCCAGCATTTT.

As regards this clonotype: This may arise from a read error, as a much more abundant clone is one base away. V is TRBV2 and J is TRBJ2-7, with D hard to call. The length of the CDR3 is 11 residues. The V end lost 6 bases, the J end lost 7 bases, and 10 bases lay between the germline ends. From germline, CDR1 is SNHLY and CDR2 FYNNEI. The CDR3 is CASRTFLEQYF. The CDR3 coding sequence is TGTGCCAGCAGGACGTTCTTAGAGCAGTACTTC.

The genes are TRBV20-1 and TRBJ2-5; perhaps TRBD1 as D (5 bases). Between the trimmed V and J ends, which lost 5 bases and 0 bases, there was a span of 13 bases. The CDR3 totals 14 residues. Germline V gene lookup returns CDR1 DFQATT and CDR2 SNEGSKA (reference sequence). The CDR3, as DNA: TGCAGTGCTCTCAGGGAAGGGGACCAAGAGACCCAGTACTTC. It encodes CSALREGDQETQYF.

J is TRBJ1-1 and V is TRBV7-3, with TRBD1 matching 10 bases. V was pared by 5 bases and J by 5 bases, with 8 bases of the junction left unmatched. The CDR3 sequence is 15 residues long. The germline V gene has CDR1 SGHTA and CDR2 FQGTGA. In DNA form, the CDR3 reads TGTGCCAGCAGCCAGGGACAGGGGTCGGGGACTGAAGCTTTCTTT. It is translated as CASSQGQGSGTEAFF.

This clonotype was found once. The chain has TRBV10-3 and TRBJ1-4, with D unresolved. Germline lookup yields CDR1 ENHRY and CDR2 SYGVKD. The length of the CDR3 is 16 residues. Deletions cut 3 bases from V and 0 bases from J, with 11 bases between. CDR3 sequence reads: CAISDEEASTNEKLFF. In DNA form, the CDR3 reads TGTGCCATCAGTGACGAGGAGGCGTCAACTAATGAAAAACTGTTTTTT.